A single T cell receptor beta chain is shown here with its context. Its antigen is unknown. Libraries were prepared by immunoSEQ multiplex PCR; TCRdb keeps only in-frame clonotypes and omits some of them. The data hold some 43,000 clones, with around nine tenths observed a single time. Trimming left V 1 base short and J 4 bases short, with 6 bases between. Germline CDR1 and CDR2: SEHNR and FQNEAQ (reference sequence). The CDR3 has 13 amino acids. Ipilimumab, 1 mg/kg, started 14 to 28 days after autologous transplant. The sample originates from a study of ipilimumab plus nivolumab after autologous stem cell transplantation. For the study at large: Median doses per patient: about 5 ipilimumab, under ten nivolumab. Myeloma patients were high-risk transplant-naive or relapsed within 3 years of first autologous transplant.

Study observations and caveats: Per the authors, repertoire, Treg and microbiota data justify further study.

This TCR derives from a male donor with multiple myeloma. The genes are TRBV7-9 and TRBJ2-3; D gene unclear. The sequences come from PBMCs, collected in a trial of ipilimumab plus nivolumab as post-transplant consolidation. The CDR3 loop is CASSLESPDTQYF. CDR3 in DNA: TGTGCCAGCAGCTTAGAGTCACCAGATACGCAGTATTTT. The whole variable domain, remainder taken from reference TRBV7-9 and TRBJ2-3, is DTGVSQNPRHKITKRGQNVTFRCDPISEHNRLYWYRQTLGQGPEFLTYFQNEAQLEKSRLLSDRFSAERPKGSFSTLEIQRTEQGDSAMYLCASSLESPDTQYFGPGTRLTVL.